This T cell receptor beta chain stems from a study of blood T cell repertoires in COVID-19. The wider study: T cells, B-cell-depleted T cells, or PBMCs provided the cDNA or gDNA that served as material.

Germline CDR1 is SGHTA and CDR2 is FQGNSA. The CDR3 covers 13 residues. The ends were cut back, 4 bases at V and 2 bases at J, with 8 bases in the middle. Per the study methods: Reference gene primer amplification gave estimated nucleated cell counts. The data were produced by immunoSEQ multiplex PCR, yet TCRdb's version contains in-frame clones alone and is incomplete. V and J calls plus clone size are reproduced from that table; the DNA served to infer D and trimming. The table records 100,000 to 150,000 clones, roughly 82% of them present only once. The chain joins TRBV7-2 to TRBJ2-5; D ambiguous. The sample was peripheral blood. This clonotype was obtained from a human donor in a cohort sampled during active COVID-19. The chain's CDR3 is CASSSRLQETQYF. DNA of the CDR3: TGTGCCAGCAGCTCCCGACTTCAAGAGACCCAGTACTTC. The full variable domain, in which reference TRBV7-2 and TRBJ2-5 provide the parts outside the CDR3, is GAGVSQSPSNKVTEKGKDVELRCDPISGHTALYWYRQSLGQGLEFLIYFQGNSAPDKSGLPSDRFSAERTGGSVSTLTIQRTQQEDSAVYLCASSSRLQETQYFGPGTRLLVL.